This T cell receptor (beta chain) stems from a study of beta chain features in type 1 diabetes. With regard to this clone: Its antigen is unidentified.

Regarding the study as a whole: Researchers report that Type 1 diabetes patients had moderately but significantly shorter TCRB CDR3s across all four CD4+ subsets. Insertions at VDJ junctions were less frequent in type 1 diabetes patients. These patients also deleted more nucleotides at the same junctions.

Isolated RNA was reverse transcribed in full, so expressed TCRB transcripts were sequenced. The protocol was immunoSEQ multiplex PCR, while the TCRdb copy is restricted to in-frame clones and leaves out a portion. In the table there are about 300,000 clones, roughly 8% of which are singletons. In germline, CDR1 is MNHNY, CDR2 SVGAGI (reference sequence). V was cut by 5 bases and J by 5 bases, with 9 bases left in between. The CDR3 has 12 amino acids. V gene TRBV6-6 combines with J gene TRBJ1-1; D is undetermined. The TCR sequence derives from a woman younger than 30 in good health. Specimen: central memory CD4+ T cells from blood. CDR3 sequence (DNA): TGTGCCAGCAGTCTCGTTGGGACTGAAGCTTTCTTT. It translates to CASSLVGTEAFF.